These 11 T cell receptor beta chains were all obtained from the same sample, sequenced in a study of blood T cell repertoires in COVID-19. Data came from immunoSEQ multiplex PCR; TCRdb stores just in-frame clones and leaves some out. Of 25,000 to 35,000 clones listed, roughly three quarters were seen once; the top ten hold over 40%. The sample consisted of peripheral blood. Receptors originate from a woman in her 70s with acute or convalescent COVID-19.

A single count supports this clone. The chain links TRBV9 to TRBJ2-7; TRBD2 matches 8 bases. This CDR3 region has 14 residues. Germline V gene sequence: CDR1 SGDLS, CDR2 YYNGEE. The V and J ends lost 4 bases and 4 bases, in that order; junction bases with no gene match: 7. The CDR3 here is CASSPRGGLYEQYF. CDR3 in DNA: TGTGCCAGCAGCCCCCGGGGGGGCTTATACGAGCAGTACTTC.

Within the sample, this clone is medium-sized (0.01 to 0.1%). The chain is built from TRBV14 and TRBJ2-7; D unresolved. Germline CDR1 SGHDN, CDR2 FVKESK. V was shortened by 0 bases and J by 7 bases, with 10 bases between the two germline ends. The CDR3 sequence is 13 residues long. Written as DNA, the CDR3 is TGTGCCAGCAGCCAAGATTTAGAACGAGAGCAGTACTTC. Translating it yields CASSQDLEREQYF.

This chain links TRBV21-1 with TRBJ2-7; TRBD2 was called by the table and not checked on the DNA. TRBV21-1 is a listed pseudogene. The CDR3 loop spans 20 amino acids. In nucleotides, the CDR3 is TGTGCCAGGCCGTTCGTTCCAGGGCCCACCTTAGGACGGGGGGGCGGGGAGCAGTACTTC. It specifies CARPFVPGPTLGRGGGEQYF.

The CDR3 reads CASSSRTEETQYF. DNA for the CDR3: TGCGCCAGCAGCTCAAGGACAGAAGAGACCCAGTACTTC. This chain connects TRBV5-1 to TRBJ2-5; D might be TRBD1 (6 bases). V lost 3 bases to trimming and J lost 3 bases, with 9 bases between them. The CDR3 runs 13 residues. Germline CDR1 and CDR2: SGHRS and YFSETQ.

CDR3 in amino acids: CASNRLAGGPGEQFF. The CDR3 region has the DNA TGTGCCAGCAATCGACTAGCGGGGGGGCCAGGTGAGCAGTTCTTC. V usage is TRBV27 and J usage is TRBJ2-1; 14 positions match TRBD2. From germline, CDR1 is MNHEY and CDR2 SMNVEV (reference sequence). This CDR3 spans 15 amino acids. V dropped 7 bases and J dropped 9; count of bases not matched to a gene: 8.

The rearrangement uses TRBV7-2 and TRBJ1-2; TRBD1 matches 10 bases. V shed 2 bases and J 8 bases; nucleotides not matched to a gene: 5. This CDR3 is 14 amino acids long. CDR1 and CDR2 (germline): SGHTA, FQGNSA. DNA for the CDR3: TGTGCCAGCAGCTTATATGAGACAGGGGGCGGCTACACCTTC. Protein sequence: CASSLYETGGGYTF.

As DNA, the CDR3 is TGTGCCAGCAGTTTATGGGGACAGGGGGCGAACACTGAAGCTTTCTTT. Translation gives CASSLWGQGANTEAFF. V and J are TRBV27 and TRBJ1-1, with TRBD1 matching 12 bases. The germline gives CDR1 MNHEY, CDR2 SMNVEV (reference sequence). This CDR3 is built from 16 residues. The ends lost 1 base at V and 1 base at J; junction bases unmatched: 1.

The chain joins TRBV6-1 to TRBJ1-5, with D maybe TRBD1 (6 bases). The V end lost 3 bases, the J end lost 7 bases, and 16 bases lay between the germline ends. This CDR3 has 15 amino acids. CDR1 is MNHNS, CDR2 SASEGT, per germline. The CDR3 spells CASSDPRGGRQPQHF. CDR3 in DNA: TGTGCCAGCAGTGACCCCCGGGGGGGCAGACAGCCCCAGCATTTT.

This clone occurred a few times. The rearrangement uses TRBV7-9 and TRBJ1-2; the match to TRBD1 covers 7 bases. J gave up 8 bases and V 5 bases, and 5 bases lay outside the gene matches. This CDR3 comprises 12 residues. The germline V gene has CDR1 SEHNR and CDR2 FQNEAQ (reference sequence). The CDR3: CASSPDRAGYTF. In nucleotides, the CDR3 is TGTGCCAGCAGCCCAGACAGGGCCGGCTACACCTTC.

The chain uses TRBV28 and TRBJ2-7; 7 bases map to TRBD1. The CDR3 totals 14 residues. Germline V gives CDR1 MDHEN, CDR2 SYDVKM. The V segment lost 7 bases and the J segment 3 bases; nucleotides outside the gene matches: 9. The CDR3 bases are TGTGCCAGCAATTCGCCGGGACAGAGCTACGAGCAGTACTTC. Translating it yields CASNSPGQSYEQYF.

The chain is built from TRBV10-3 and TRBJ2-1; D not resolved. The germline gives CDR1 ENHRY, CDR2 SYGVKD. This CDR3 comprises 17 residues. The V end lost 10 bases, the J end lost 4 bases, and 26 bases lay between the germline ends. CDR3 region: CARHPKGDNSTYNEQFF. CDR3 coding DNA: TGTGCCAGACACCCGAAAGGCGATAATTCCACGTACAATGAGCAGTTCTTC.